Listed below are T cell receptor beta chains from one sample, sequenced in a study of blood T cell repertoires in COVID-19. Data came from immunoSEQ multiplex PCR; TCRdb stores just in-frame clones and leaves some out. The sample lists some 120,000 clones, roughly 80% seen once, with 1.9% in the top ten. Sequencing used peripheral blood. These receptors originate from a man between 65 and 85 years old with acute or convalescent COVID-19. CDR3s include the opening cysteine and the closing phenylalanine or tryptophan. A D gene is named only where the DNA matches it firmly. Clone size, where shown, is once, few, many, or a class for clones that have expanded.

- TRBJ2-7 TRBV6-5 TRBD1 CASSRDRGYEQYF TGTGCCAGCAGTCGGGACAGGGGTTACGAGCAGTACTTC
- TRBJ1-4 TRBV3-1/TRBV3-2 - CASSQPRGSNEKLFF TGTGCCAGCAGCCAACCGCGGGGGTCGAATGAAAAACTGTTTTTT
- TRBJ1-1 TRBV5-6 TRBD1 CASSFGQGDKAFF TGTGCCAGCAGCTTTGGACAGGGCGATAAAGCTTTCTTT
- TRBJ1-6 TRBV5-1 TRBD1 CASSAGQGGSPLHF TGCGCCAGCAGCGCCGGACAGGGGGGTTCACCCCTCCACTTT
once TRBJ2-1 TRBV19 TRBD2 CASSKGTSGGFWQFF TGTGCCAGTAGCAAAGGGACTAGCGGGGGGTTCTGGCAGTTCTTC
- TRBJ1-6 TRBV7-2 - CASSSPDSSSYNSPLHF TGTGCCAGCAGCTCCCCGGACAGTAGCTCCTATAATTCACCCCTCCACTTT
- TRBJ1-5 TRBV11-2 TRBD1 CASSSPRGQGGQPQHF TGTGCCAGCAGCTCTCCCCGGGGGCAGGGGGGCCAGCCCCAGCATTTT
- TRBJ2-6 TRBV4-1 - CASSHGGEAGANVLTF TGCGCCAGCAGCCACGGAGGGGAAGCTGGGGCCAACGTCCTGACTTTC
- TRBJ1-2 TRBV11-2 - CASSLAADSIYGYTF TGTGCCAGCAGCTTAGCCGCGGACAGCATTTATGGCTACACCTTC
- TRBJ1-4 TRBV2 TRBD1 CASRAHGAGGAKNEKLFF TGTGCCAGCAGGGCCCATGGGGCAGGGGGCGCGAAGAATGAAAAACTGTTTTTT
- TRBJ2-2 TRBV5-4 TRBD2 CASSMGGANTGELFF TGTGCCAGCAGCATGGGGGGGGCGAACACCGGGGAGCTGTTTTTT
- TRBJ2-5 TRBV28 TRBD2 CASRIAGGPETQYF TGTGCCAGCAGAATAGCGGGGGGGCCAGAGACCCAGTACTTC
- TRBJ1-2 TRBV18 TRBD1 CASSPLPDRVGANYGYTF TGTGCCAGCTCACCCCTTCCCGACAGGGTTGGAGCTAACTATGGCTACACCTTC
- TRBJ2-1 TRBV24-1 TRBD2 CATSDPSGGAGAYNEQFF TGTGCCACCAGTGATCCCAGCGGGGGGGCCGGGGCCTACAATGAGCAGTTCTTC
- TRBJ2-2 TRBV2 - CASFYGELFF TGTGCCAGCTTCTATGGGGAGCTGTTTTTT
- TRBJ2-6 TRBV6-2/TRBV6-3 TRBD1 CASSLRDRGISGANVLTF TGTGCCAGCAGTCTCCGGGACAGGGGGATCTCTGGGGCCAACGTCCTGACTTTC
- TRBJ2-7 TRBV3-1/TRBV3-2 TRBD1 CASSPRDSYGYEQYF TGTGCCAGCAGCCCACGGGACAGCTACGGCTACGAGCAGTACTTC
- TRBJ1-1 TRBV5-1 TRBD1 CASQSSGGFTEAFF TGCGCCAGCCAATCCTCAGGGGGCTTCACTGAAGCTTTCTTT
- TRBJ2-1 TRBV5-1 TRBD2 CASSPLLSGGPFSSYNEQFF TGCGCCAGCAGCCCCTTGCTTAGCGGGGGGCCTTTCAGCTCCTACAATGAGCAGTTCTTC
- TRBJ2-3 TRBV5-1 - CASSLPRQGTDTQYF TGCGCCAGCAGCTTGCCGCGACAGGGCACAGATACGCAGTATTTT
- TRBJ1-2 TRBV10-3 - CAISSGGLYGYTF TGTGCCATCAGTTCCGGGGGACTCTATGGCTACACCTTC
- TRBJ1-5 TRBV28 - CASSHRAWSNQPQHF TGTGCCAGCAGCCACAGGGCTTGGAGCAATCAGCCCCAGCATTTT
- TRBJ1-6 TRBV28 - CASSFIPRGHLPSSYNSPLHF TGTGCCAGCAGTTTTATCCCCCGAGGCCATCTCCCTAGCTCCTATAATTCACCCCTCCACTTT